Listed here are 8 T cell receptor beta chains from one sample, sequenced in a study of T cells of healthy individuals. One entry per CDR3 protein results from TCRdb running MiXCR on the 5' RACE reads. The sample has about 53,000 distinct CDR3 sequences, approximately 14% seen once. The source is a human donor in good health.

Many counts were recorded for this clonotype. The CDR3 DNA sequence: TGCAGCGGGGCGACCGGGGGAGAGACCCAGTACTTC. Its protein product is CSGATGGETQYF. V gene TRBV29-1 combines with J gene TRBJ2-5; a weak D match, TRBD2 (6 bases). Germline CDR1 SQVTM, CDR2 ANQGSEA. The CDR3 is made up of 12 amino acids. The germline V and J ends were trimmed by 7 bases and 4 bases, with 13 bases remaining between them.

The CDR3 protein is CASSYLGTIYEQYF. CDR3 DNA sequence: TGTGCCAGCAGTTACCTCGGCACTATTTACGAGCAGTACTTC. The chain couples TRBV6-5 to TRBJ2-7; D remains ambiguous. Germline V gives CDR1 MNHEY, CDR2 SVGAGI. CDR3 length: 14 amino acids. V was pared by 2 bases and J by 4 bases, with 12 bases between.

At least ten counts were recorded for this clonotype. The V and J genes are TRBV7-9 and TRBJ1-3; no clear D. Trimming shortened V by 5 bases and J by 4 bases, and 12 bases separated the two germline ends. Germline CDR1 and CDR2: SEHNR and FQNEAQ (reference sequence). The CDR3 length is 14 residues. CDR3 nucleotide sequence: TGTGCCAGCAGCCTACAGCGGTCGGGAAACACCATATATTTT. This sequence encodes CASSLQRSGNTIYF.

The chain links TRBV19 to TRBJ2-1, with TRBD2 identical over 7 bases. CDR1 and CDR2 (germline): LNHDA, SQIVND (reference sequence). This CDR3 comprises 15 residues. J gave up 7 bases and V 2 bases, and 8 bases lay outside the gene matches. This CDR3 is CASSIRPGLQNEQFF. CDR3 DNA sequence: TGTGCCAGTAGTATAAGGCCGGGACTACAGAATGAGCAGTTCTTC.

The table lists this clonotype with many counts. The V and J genes are TRBV6-2 or TRBV6-3 and TRBJ2-2; no firm D call. The V end was cut by 4 bases, the J end by 2 bases, with 5 bases between. CDR1 and CDR2 (germline): MNHEY, SVGEGT. The CDR3 runs to 13 residues. CDR3 protein: CASSWVNTGELFF. Here the CDR3 DNA reads TGTGCCAGCAGTTGGGTCAACACCGGGGAGCTGTTTTTT.

Regarding this clonotype: Since a much larger clone is just one base distant, this may be a read error. The gene calls are TRBV12-3 or TRBV12-4 and TRBJ2-1; TRBD2 agrees at 10 bases. This CDR3 comprises 14 residues. CDR3 DNA sequence: TGTGTCAGCATCCTAGCGGGAGCCTACAATGAGCAGTTCTTC. Its translation is CVSILAGAYNEQFF.

This clonotype was seen only a few times. The gene calls are TRBV6-2 or TRBV6-3 and TRBJ1-1; a weak D match, TRBD1 (6 bases). CDR1 is MNHEY, CDR2 SVGEGT, per germline. This CDR3 has 17 amino acids. Trimming removed 4 bases at V and 3 bases at J, with 21 bases between. In DNA, the CDR3 is TGTGCCAGCAGTTGGGAGAGTAATACAGGGAGCTACACTGAAGCTTTCTTT. It codes for CASSWESNTGSYTEAFF.

This clonotype was detected a few times. The V and J genes are TRBV2 and TRBJ1-5, with D uncertain. Germline CDR1 is SNHLY and CDR2 is FYNNEI. The CDR3 extends over 15 amino acids. Trimming stripped 2 bases from V and 2 bases from J, with 10 bases between. CDR3 bases: TGTGCCAGCAGTGAATCGGGGTTAGGCAATCAGCCCCAGCATTTT. Its translation is CASSESGLGNQPQHF. The full variable domain, completed using reference TRBV2 and TRBJ1-5, is EPEVTQTPSHQVTQMGQEVILRCVPISNHLYFYWYRQILGQKVEFLVSFYNNEISEKSEIFDDQFSVERPDGSNFTLKIRSTKLEDSAMYFCASSESGLGNQPQHFGDGTRLSIL.